These 29 T cell receptor beta chains originate from one sample sequenced in a study of cytomegalovirus exposure and HLA in healthy donors. TCRdb's copy holds only in-frame clones and misses some; the assay was immunoSEQ multiplex PCR. The repertoire includes some 150,000 clones, approximately 90% of them detected once, and less than 5.5% sits in the top ten. Sequencing used PBMCs. The origin of the receptors is a man younger than 35 in good health and CMV-seropositive.

The table lists this clone with a count of one. The gene calls are TRBV5-1 and TRBJ1-4, with a weak D call TRBD1 (6 bases). The V gene's germline CDR1 is SGHRS and CDR2 YFSETQ. V lost 4 bases to trimming and J lost 0 bases, with 16 bases between them. CDR3 length: 17 residues. In nucleotides, the CDR3 is TGCGCCAGCAGCCAGACAGGTTTAGATGCAACTAATGAAAAACTGTTTTTT. It translates to CASSQTGLDATNEKLFF.

The chain combines TRBV15 with TRBJ2-3; no clear D. V was clipped by 5 bases and J by 10 bases, with 13 bases between them. The CDR3 is 12 amino acids. CDR1 LNHNV and CDR2 YYDKDF come from the germline V gene (reference sequence). The chain's CDR3 is CATSSGLIAQYF. The CDR3 DNA reads as TGTGCCACCAGCTCCGGTTTGATCGCGCAGTATTTT.

This sequence joins TRBV29-1 and TRBJ1-1; 9 nucleotides align to TRBD1. V was clipped by 7 bases and J by 7 bases; unmatched bases: 7. Germline-derived CDR1 and CDR2 are SQVTM and ANQGSEA. This CDR3 region has 12 residues. CDR3 coding DNA: TGCAGCGCAGAGACAGGGGGGTATGAAGCTTTCTTT. This sequence encodes CSAETGGYEAFF.

The V call is TRBV6-1, the J call TRBJ2-7; D possibly corresponds to TRBD2 (7 bases). CDR1 is MNHNS and CDR2 is SASEGT in the germline V gene. Trimming took 6 bases from V and 2 from J, leaving 11 bases between them. The CDR3 runs 13 residues. CDR3 sequence (DNA): TGTGCCAGCAGGGGGGGGGCAGCCTACGAGCAGTACTTC. Protein product: CASRGGAAYEQYF.

The CDR3 nucleotides are TGTGCCAGCAGTTACTCGACAGGGACGAATTCACCCCTCCACTTT. Its translation: CASSYSTGTNSPLHF. The chain is built from TRBV6-5 and TRBJ1-6, with 7 bases that match TRBD1. Losses at the gene ends were 0 bases for V and 7 bases for J; bases not matched to a gene: 3. Germline V lookup: CDR1 MNHEY, CDR2 SVGAGI. The CDR3 sequence is 15 residues long.

The sample holds one count of this clone. CDR3 nucleotides: TGTGCCAGCAGTTCCTCTGGGGGGACTAATGAAAAACTGTTTTTT. Protein: CASSSSGGTNEKLFF. This chain uses TRBV6-5 with TRBJ1-4; weak D call: TRBD1 (5 bases). The CDR3 is made up of 15 amino acids. The V and J ends lost 4 bases and 2 bases respectively, with 11 bases between them. Germline CDR1 MNHEY, CDR2 SVGAGI.

The chain combines TRBV7-9 with TRBJ1-1, with D uncertain. The CDR3 spans 14 residues. V lost 0 bases, J lost 1 base, and 6 bases lay in between. Germline assignment: CDR1 SEHNR and CDR2 FQNEAQ (reference sequence). Here the CDR3 DNA reads TGTGCCAGCAGCTTAGCGCTCGGGAACACTGAAGCTTTCTTT. Protein product: CASSLALGNTEAFF.

V gene TRBV20-1 combines with J gene TRBJ2-7; the D gene is possibly TRBD2 (6 bases). CDR1 is DFQATT, CDR2 SNEGSKA, per germline (reference sequence). The V end was cut by 1 base, the J end by 6 bases, with 7 bases between. The CDR3 length is 11 residues. CDR3 protein: CSARGRGEQYF. Here the CDR3 DNA reads TGCAGTGCTAGAGGGCGGGGCGAGCAGTACTTC.

The chain carries TRBV27 and TRBJ1-2; possible D gene TRBD1, 5 bases. With 3 bases removed from V and 6 bases from J, the gap between germline ends came to 14 bases. Germline assignment: CDR1 MNHEY and CDR2 SMNVEV (reference sequence). The CDR3 covers 14 residues. CDR3 protein: CASSFVGGGNGYTF. The DNA of the CDR3 is TGTGCCAGCAGTTTTGTGGGGGGAGGCAATGGCTACACCTTC.

This chain connects TRBV9 to TRBJ2-1; TRBD1 aligns across 8 bases. There are 15 residues in the CDR3. Trimming removed 4 bases from V and 3 bases from J; junction bases left unmatched: 6. CDR1 is SGDLS, CDR2 YYNGEE, per germline. CDR3 nucleotides: TGTGCCAGCAGCCCTCAGGGACAGGACTACAATGAGCAGTTCTTC. It is translated as CASSPQGQDYNEQFF.

This clone came up a few times. This CDR3 is missing its conserved last phenylalanine or tryptophan, likely due to a read error. It is unclear where the CDR3 begins or ends on the DNA, so no DNA is shown, and the CDR3 is as TCRdb lists it. This rearrangement joins TRBV5-1 to TRBJ2-7; the table's D call of TRBD2 was not tested on the DNA. Germline lookup yields CDR1 SGHRS and CDR2 YFSETQ. The CDR3 has 14 amino acids, counting both end residues. CDR3: CASSLAGTSGRPVL.

The chain recombines TRBV7-9 with TRBJ1-2, with a tentative D call TRBD1 (5 bases). Deletions cut 7 bases from V and 5 bases from J, with 17 bases between. CDR1 and CDR2 from the germline V gene are SEHNR and FQNEAQ (reference sequence). The CDR3 has 14 amino acids. For the CDR3, the DNA is TGTGCCAGCACTCTAGGAGGGGCGCTTTATGGCTACACCTTC. Translation: CASTLGGALYGYTF.

This clone showed up just a few times. The chain links TRBV5-5 to TRBJ1-3; TRBD1 aligns across 9 bases. This CDR3 region has 14 residues. Trimming cost V 5 bases and J 4 bases; bases outside gene matches: 4. Per germline, CDR1 SGHKS and CDR2 YYEKEE (reference sequence). CDR3 loop: CASRDRGMGNTIYF. CDR3 nucleotides: TGTGCCAGCAGGGACAGGGGAATGGGAAACACCATATATTTT.

The V and J genes are TRBV6-5 and TRBJ1-2; 7 bases agree with TRBD1. V trimming: 6 bases; J trimming: 7 bases; junction bases outside the gene matches: 11. This CDR3 is 14 amino acids long. CDR1 MNHEY and CDR2 SVGAGI come from the germline V gene. The CDR3 spells CASRYNDRAFGYTF. CDR3 nucleotides: TGTGCCAGCAGATATAACGACAGGGCTTTTGGCTACACCTTC.

This clone was counted between two and nine times. The V gene is TRBV15, the J gene TRBJ1-3, with 9 bases that match TRBD1. V was pared by 5 bases and J by 4 bases, with 6 bases of the junction left unmatched. The CDR3 is 15 residues long. Per germline, CDR1 LNHNV and CDR2 YYDKDF (reference sequence). This CDR3 reads CATSQIQGAGNTIYF. CDR3 DNA: TGTGCCACCAGCCAAATACAGGGGGCAGGAAACACCATATATTTT.

Written as DNA, the CDR3 is TGTGCCAGCAGCAACACAGGGGTCAGAGCTTTCTTT. Protein sequence: CASSNTGVRAFF. The chain joins TRBV9 to TRBJ1-1, with 7 bases fitting TRBD1. This CDR3 spans 12 amino acids. V gave up 4 bases and J gave up 10 bases; unmatched junction bases: 7. In germline, CDR1 is SGDLS, CDR2 YYNGEE.

V gene TRBV7-9 combines with J gene TRBJ1-2; TRBD1 matches 8 bases. Germline CDR1 SEHNR, CDR2 FQNEAQ (reference sequence). The CDR3 totals 14 residues. V trimming: 4 bases; J trimming: 8 bases; junction bases outside the gene matches: 9. Written as DNA, the CDR3 is TGTGCCAGCAGCTCAATACAACAGGGGGGCGGCTACACCTTC. Translated: CASSSIQQGGGYTF.

The CDR3 sequence: CASSLGGYRPTGELFF. CDR3 DNA sequence: TGTGCCAGCAGCTTAGGGGGATACAGACCCACCGGGGAGCTGTTTTTT. This sequence joins TRBV5-4 and TRBJ2-2; D perhaps matches TRBD1 (6 bases). Germline values: CDR1 SGHNT, CDR2 YYREEE (reference sequence). Trimming cost V 2 bases and J 4 bases, with 15 bases left between them. This CDR3 is built from 16 residues. The variable domain in full, with the rest retrieved from reference TRBV5-4 and TRBJ2-2, is ETGVTQSPTHLIKTRGQQVTLRCSSQSGHNTVSWYQQALGQGPQFIFQYYREEENGRGNFPPRFSGLQFPNYSSELNVNALELDDSALYLCASSLGGYRPTGELFFGEGSRLTVL.

The count of this clone is one. The CDR3 loop reads CASSPSGGAGNEQFF. CDR3 DNA: TGTGCCAGTAGTCCCTCGGGGGGGGCGGGCAATGAGCAGTTCTTC. The V call is TRBV19, the J call TRBJ2-1; 8 nucleotides align to TRBD2. The V gene's germline CDR1 is LNHDA and CDR2 SQIVND (reference sequence). The CDR3 length is 15 residues. The J segment lost 6 bases and the V segment lost 5 bases, leaving 9 bases of the junction unmatched. The whole variable domain, remainder taken from reference TRBV19 and TRBJ2-1, is DGGITQSPKYLFRKEGQNVTLSCEQNLNHDAMYWYRQDPGQGLRLIYYSQIVNDFQKGDIAEGYSVSREKKESFPLTVTSAQKNPTAFYLCASSPSGGAGNEQFFGPGTRLTVL.

Written as DNA, the CDR3 is TGTGCCAGCCTCGGGACCCGGGACTTTACTACCGAGCAGTACTTC. It yields the protein CASLGTRDFTTEQYF. The J gene is TRBJ2-7, the V gene TRBV6-5; a weak D match, TRBD2 (6 bases). The CDR3 is 15 amino acids. V dropped 8 bases and J dropped 6 bases, with 23 bases sitting between them. Germline V gene sequence: CDR1 MNHEY, CDR2 SVGAGI.

This clone has a handful of counts. V is TRBV19 and J is TRBJ1-5, with D hard to call. V was clipped by 5 bases and J by 3 bases, with 8 bases between them. The CDR3 spans 13 residues. Germline CDR1 LNHDA, CDR2 SQIVND (reference sequence). CDR3 bases: TGTGCCAGTAGTTACACAGTCAATCAGCCCCAGCATTTT. It translates to CASSYTVNQPQHF.

A few counts support this clone. The chain employs TRBV5-1 and TRBJ1-6; 7 bases are shared with TRBD1. This CDR3 contains 14 residues. Germline loops: CDR1 SGHRS, CDR2 YFSETQ. The junction had 3 bases not matched to a gene; V was cut back by 0 bases and J by 9 bases. The CDR3 DNA reads TGCGCCAGCAGCTTGGAGGGACAGAGTTCACCCCTCCACTTT. It translates to CASSLEGQSSPLHF.

The chain recombines TRBV30 with TRBJ2-7, with TRBD2 identical over 10 bases. This CDR3 region has 13 residues. V lost 6 bases and J lost 7; bases outside the gene matches: 9. The germline gives CDR1 GTSNPN, CDR2 SVGIG (reference sequence). DNA for the CDR3: TGTGCCTGCTGGACTAGCGGCCTGGCGGAGCAGTACTTC. Translated, it gives CACWTSGLAEQYF.

This chain links TRBV9 with TRBJ2-7; TRBD2 matches 7 bases. The germline V gene has CDR1 SGDLS and CDR2 YYNGEE. V trimming: 0 bases; J trimming: 7 bases; junction bases outside the gene matches: 10. This CDR3 has 15 amino acids. The CDR3 spells CASSVGGGSYGEQYF. The DNA for the CDR3 is TGTGCCAGCAGCGTAGGGGGCGGGAGTTATGGGGAGCAGTACTTC.

The chain carries TRBV28 and TRBJ1-2; 9 nucleotides align to TRBD1. V lost 6 bases to trimming and J lost 8 bases; unmatched junction nucleotides: 7. Per the germline V gene, CDR1 is MDHEN and CDR2 is SYDVKM. The CDR3 runs 13 residues. The CDR3 DNA follows: TGTGCCAGCAGGTCACAGGGGGCTATGGGCTACACCTTC. It codes for CASRSQGAMGYTF.

The chain carries TRBV4-2 and TRBJ2-5; weak D call: TRBD1 (6 bases). There are 17 residues in the CDR3. Germline CDR1 LGHNA, CDR2 YNFKEQ. The germline V and J ends were trimmed by 1 base and 5 bases, with 20 bases remaining between them. The CDR3 coding sequence is TGTGCCAGCAGCCAAGGGGGACACTCTGTAGTCCCGGAGACCCAGTACTTC. Protein sequence: CASSQGGHSVVPETQYF.

This clone was seen only once. This sequence joins TRBV6-5 and TRBJ1-2; 9 bases align to TRBD1. This CDR3 is 15 amino acids long. Per the germline V gene, CDR1 is MNHEY and CDR2 is SVGAGI. J gave up 6 bases and V 5 bases, and 10 bases lay outside the gene matches. DNA of the CDR3: TGTGCCAGCAGTCGTTCGTACAGGGGGCCCCATGGCTACACCTTC. It specifies CASSRSYRGPHGYTF.

The chain uses TRBV19 and TRBJ1-3; no clear D gene. Trimming took off 10 bases at V and 7 bases at J, with 26 bases between the two ends. The CDR3 sequence is 16 residues long. CDR1 LNHDA and CDR2 SQIVND come from the germline V gene (reference sequence). This CDR3 reads CATSSTGYPPENTIYF. Here the CDR3 DNA reads TGTGCCACCTCCTCGACTGGGTATCCTCCTGAGAACACCATATATTTT.

This clone was picked up a small number of times. The chain carries TRBV30 and TRBJ2-2; tentatively, D is TRBD2 (6 bases). Trimming removed 8 bases at V and 1 base at J, with 14 bases between. The CDR3 runs to 14 residues. In germline, CDR1 is GTSNPN, CDR2 SVGIG (reference sequence). The chain's CDR3 is CAGPGRLNTGELFF. In nucleotides, the CDR3 is TGTGCCGGGCCAGGGAGGCTGAACACCGGGGAGCTGTTTTTT.